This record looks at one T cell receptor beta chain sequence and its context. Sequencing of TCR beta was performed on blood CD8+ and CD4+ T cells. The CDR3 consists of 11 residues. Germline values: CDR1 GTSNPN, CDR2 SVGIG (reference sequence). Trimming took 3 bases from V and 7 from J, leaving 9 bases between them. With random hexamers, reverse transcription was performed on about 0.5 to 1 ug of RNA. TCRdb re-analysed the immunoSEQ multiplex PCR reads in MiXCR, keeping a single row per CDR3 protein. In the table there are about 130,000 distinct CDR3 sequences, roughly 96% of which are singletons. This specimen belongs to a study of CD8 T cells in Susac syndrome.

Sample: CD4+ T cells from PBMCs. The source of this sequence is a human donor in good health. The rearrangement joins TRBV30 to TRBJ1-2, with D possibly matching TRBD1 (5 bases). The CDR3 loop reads CAWSRGGGYTF. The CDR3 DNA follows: TGTGCCTGGAGCCGGGGCGGTGGCTACACCTTC.